This T cell receptor (beta chain) originates from a study of blood T cells in healthy people across ages. Study results and caveats: Age advanced and TCR beta diversity per million T cells fell, roughly linearly.

CDR1 is WSHSY and CDR2 is SAAADI in the germline V gene. The CDR3 is 15 residues long. V was cut by 6 bases and J by 7 bases, with 21 bases left in between. This clonotype has only one observation. Its antigen remains unidentified. PCR was performed a second time for about 7 to 12 cycles using a sample-barcoded 5' primer and a J-beta primer mix. Template switching added a 12-random-nucleotide identifier to every cDNA molecule. Paired-end reads containing CDR3 totaled no fewer than 3 million for each sample. TCRdb re-called the 5' RACE reads through MiXCR, storing one row per CDR3 protein. This table holds 1.4 million to 1.5 million distinct CDR3 sequences, around 39% found once.

Source material: blood. The clonotype comes from a woman under 30 in good health. The chain uses TRBV10-2 and TRBJ1-1; D ambiguous. CDR3 residues: CASRPPGGERDEAFF. Written as DNA, the CDR3 is TGCGCCAGCAGGCCTCCGGGAGGAGAAAGGGATGAAGCTTTCTTT.